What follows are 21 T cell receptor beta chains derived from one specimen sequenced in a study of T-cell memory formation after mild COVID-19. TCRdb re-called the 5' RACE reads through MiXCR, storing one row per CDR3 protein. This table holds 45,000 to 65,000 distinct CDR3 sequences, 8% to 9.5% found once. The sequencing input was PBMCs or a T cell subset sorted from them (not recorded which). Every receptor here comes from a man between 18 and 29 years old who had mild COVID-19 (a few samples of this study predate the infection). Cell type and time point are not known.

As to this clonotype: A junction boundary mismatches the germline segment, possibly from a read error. CDR3 amino acids: CSAGEAEKLFF. DNA of the CDR3: TGCAGTGCTGGAGAGGCCGAAAAACTGTTTTTT. V usage is TRBV20-1 and J usage is TRBJ1-4; D is unresolved. The CDR3 extends over 11 amino acids. CDR1 and CDR2 (germline): DFQATT, SNEGSKA (reference sequence).

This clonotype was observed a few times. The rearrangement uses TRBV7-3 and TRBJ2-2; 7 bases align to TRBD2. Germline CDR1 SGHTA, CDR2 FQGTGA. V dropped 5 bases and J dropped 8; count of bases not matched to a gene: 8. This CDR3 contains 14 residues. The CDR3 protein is CASSPNAGVGELFF. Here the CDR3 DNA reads TGTGCCAGCAGCCCAAACGCGGGGGTAGGGGAGCTGTTTTTT.

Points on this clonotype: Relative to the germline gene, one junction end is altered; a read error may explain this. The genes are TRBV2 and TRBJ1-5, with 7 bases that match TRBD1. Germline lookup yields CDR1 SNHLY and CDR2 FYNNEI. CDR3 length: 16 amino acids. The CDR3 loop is CASTEQGKTSNQPQHF. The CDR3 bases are TGTGCCAGCACTGAACAGGGGAAGACAAGCAATCAGCCCCAGCATTTT.

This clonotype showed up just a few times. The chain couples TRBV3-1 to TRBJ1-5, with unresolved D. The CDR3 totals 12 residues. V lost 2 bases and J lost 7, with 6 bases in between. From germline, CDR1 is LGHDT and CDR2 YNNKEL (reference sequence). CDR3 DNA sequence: TGTGCCAGCAGCCAACAAGGCCAGCCCCAGCATTTT. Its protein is CASSQQGQPQHF.

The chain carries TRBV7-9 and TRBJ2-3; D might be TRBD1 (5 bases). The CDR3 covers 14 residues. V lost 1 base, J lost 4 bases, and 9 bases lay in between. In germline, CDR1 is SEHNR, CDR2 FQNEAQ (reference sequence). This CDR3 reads CASSLDTGSDTQYF. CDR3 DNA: TGTGCCAGCAGCTTAGATACAGGTTCAGATACGCAGTATTTT.

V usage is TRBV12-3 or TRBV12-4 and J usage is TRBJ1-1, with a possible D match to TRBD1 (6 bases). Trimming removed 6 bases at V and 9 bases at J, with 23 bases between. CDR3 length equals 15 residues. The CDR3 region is CASSNSGRGAGKAFF. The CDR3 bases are TGTGCCAGCAGCAACAGTGGACGGGGGGCGGGGAAAGCTTTCTTT.

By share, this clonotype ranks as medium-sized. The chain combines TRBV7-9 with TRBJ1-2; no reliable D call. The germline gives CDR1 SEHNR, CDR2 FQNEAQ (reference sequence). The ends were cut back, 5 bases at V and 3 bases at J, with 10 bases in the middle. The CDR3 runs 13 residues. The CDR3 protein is CASSARTDYGYTF. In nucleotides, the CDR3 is TGTGCCAGCAGCGCCCGGACGGACTATGGCTACACCTTC. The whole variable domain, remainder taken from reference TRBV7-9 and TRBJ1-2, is DTGVSQNPRHKITKRGQNVTFRCDPISEHNRLYWYRQTLGQGPEFLTYFQNEAQLEKSRLLSDRFSAERPKGSFSTLEIQRTEQGDSAMYLCASSARTDYGYTFGSGTRLTVV.

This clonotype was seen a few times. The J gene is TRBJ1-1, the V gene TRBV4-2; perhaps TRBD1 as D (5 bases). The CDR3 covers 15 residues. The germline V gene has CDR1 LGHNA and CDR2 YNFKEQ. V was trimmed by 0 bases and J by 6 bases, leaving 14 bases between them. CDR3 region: CASSQDVGRSAEAFF. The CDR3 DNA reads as TGTGCCAGCAGCCAAGATGTGGGGCGGAGCGCTGAAGCTTTCTTT.

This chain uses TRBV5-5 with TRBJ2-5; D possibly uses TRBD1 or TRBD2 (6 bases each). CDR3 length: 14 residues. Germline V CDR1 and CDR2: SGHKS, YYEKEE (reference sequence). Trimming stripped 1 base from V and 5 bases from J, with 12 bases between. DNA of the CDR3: TGTGCCAGCAGCTTGCCGGGGGCCGGCGAGACCCAGTACTTC. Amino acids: CASSLPGAGETQYF.

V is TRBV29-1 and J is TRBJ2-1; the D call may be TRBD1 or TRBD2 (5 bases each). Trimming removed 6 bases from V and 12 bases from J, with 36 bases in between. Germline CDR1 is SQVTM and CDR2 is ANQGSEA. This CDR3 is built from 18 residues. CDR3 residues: CSVVSGNGYYKGSAGQFF. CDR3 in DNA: TGCAGCGTCGTCTCAGGGAACGGCTACTACAAAGGTTCCGCGGGGCAGTTCTTC.

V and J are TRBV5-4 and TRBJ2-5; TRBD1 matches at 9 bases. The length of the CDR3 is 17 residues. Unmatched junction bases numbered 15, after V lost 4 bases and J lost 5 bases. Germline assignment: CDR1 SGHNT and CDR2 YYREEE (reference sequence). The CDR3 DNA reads TGTGCCAGCAGCCAGGCTTCCGGGACAGGGTTAAGGGAGACCCAGTACTTC. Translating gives CASSQASGTGLRETQYF.

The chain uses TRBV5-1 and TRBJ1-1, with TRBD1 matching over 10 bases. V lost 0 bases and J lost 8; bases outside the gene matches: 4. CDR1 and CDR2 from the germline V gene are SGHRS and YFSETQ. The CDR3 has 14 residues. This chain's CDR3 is CASSLGQGAWEAFF. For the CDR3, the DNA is TGCGCCAGCAGCTTGGGACAGGGGGCTTGGGAAGCTTTCTTT.

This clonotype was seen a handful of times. CDR3 sequence: CASSSTYYGYTF. CDR3 nucleotides: TGTGCCAGCAGTTCGACTTACTATGGCTACACCTTC. The chain uses TRBV12-3 or TRBV12-4 and TRBJ1-2; D remains unclear. This CDR3 has 12 residues. With 4 bases removed from V and 3 bases from J, the gap between germline ends came to 6 bases.

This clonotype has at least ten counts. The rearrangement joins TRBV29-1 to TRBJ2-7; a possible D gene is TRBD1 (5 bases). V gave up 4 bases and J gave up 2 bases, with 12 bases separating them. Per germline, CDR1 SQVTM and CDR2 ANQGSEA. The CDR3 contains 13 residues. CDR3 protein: CSVGAGFTYEQYF. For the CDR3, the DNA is TGCAGCGTTGGGGCAGGGTTTACCTACGAGCAGTACTTC.

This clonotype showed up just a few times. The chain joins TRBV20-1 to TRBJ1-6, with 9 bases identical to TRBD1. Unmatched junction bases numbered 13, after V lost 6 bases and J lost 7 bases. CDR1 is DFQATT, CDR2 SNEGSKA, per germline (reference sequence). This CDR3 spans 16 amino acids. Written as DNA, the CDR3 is TGCAGTGCCCATCCCTCACAGGGGGCGGTCAATTCACCCCTCCACTTT. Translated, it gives CSAHPSQGAVNSPLHF.

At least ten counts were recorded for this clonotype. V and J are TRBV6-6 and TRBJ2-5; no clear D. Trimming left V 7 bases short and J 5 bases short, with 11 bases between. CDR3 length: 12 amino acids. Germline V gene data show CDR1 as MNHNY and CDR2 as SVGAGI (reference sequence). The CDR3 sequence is CASTRPMETQYF. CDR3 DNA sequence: TGTGCCAGCACCCGACCCATGGAGACCCAGTACTTC.

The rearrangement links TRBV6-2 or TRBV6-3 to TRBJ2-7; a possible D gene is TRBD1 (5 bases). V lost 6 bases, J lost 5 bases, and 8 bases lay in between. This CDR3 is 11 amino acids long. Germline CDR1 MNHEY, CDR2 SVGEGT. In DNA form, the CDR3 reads TGTGCCAGCAGCCAGGGTCACGAGCAGTACTTC. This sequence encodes CASSQGHEQYF.

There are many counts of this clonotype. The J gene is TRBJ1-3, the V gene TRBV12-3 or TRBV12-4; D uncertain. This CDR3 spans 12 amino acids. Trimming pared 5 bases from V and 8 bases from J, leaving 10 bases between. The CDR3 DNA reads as TGTGCCAGCAGTCCCTCATGGGACACCATATATTTT. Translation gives CASSPSWDTIYF.

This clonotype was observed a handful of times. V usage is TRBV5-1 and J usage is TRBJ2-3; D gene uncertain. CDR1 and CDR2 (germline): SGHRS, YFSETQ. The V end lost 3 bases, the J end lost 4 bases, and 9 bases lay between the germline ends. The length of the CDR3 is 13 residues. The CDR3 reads CASSYSRADTQYF. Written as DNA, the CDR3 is TGCGCCAGCAGCTATTCACGGGCAGATACGCAGTATTTT.

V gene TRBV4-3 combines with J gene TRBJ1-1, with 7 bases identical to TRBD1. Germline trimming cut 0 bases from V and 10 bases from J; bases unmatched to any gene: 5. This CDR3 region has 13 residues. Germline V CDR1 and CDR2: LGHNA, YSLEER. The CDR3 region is CASSQDRDRAAFF. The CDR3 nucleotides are TGCGCCAGCAGCCAAGACCGAGACAGGGCAGCTTTCTTT.

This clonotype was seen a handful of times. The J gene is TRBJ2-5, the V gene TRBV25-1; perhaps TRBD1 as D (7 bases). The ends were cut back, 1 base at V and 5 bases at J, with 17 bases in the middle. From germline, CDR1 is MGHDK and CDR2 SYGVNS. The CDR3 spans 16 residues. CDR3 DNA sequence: TGTGCCAGCAGTGAATTGCCTGGCAGGGGGAGGGAGACCCAGTACTTC. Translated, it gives CASSELPGRGRETQYF.